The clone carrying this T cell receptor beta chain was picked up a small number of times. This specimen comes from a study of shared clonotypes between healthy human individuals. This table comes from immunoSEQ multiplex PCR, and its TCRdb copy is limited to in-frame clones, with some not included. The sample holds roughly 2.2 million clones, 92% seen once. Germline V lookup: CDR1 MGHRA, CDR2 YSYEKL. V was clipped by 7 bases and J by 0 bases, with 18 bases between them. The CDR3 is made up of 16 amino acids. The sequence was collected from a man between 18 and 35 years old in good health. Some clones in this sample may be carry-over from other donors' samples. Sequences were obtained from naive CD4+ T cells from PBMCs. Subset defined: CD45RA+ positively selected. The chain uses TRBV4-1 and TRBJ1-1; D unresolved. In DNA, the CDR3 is TGCGCCAGCAAAGCTTCGATGGGAGCATTGAACACTGAAGCTTTCTTT. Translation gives CASKASMGALNTEAFF.